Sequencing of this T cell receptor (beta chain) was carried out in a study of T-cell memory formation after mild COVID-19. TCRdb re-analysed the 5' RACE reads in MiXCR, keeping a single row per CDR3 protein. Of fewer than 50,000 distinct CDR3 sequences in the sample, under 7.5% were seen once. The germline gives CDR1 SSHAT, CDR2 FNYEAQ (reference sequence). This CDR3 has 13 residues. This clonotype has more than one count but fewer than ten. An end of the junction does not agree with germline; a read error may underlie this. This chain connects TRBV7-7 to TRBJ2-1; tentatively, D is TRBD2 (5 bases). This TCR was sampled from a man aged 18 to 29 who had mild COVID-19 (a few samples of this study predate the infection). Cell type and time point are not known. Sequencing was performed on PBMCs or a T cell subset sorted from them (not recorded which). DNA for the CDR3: TGTGCTAGCAGCTCGAGGGAATGGGATGAGCAGTTCTTC. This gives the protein CASSSREWDEQFF.